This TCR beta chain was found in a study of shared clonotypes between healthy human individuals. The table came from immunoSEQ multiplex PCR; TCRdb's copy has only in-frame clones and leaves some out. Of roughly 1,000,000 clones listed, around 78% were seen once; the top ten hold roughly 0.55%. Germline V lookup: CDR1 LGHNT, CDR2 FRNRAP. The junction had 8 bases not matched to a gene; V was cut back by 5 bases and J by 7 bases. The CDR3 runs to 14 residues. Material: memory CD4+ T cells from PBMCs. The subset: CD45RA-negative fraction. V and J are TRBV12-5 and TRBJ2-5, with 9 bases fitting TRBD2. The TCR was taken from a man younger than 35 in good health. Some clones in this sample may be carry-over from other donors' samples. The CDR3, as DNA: TGTGCTAGTGGTGTCAGCGGGGGGACGAGGACCCAGTACTTC. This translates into CASGVSGGTRTQYF.